A single TCR beta chain is shown here with its context. Generated by immunoSEQ multiplex PCR, the TCRdb table keeps only in-frame clones and is missing some. The sample records about 270,000 clones, approximately 81% being singletons. The data belong to a study of blood T cell repertoires in COVID-19. The CDR3 is 15 residues long. CDR1 is SGHTA, CDR2 FQGNSA, per germline. The ends lost 3 bases at V and 6 bases at J; junction bases unmatched: 8. The TCR originated in a woman aged 18-30 years with acute or convalescent COVID-19. The sequencing sample was made of peripheral blood. This chain joins TRBV7-2 and TRBJ2-7, with 10 bases identical to TRBD2. Here the CDR3 DNA reads TGTGCCAGCAGCTTTGAAGCGGGAGGGCCCTTCGAGCAGTACTTC. This encodes CASSFEAGGPFEQYF.